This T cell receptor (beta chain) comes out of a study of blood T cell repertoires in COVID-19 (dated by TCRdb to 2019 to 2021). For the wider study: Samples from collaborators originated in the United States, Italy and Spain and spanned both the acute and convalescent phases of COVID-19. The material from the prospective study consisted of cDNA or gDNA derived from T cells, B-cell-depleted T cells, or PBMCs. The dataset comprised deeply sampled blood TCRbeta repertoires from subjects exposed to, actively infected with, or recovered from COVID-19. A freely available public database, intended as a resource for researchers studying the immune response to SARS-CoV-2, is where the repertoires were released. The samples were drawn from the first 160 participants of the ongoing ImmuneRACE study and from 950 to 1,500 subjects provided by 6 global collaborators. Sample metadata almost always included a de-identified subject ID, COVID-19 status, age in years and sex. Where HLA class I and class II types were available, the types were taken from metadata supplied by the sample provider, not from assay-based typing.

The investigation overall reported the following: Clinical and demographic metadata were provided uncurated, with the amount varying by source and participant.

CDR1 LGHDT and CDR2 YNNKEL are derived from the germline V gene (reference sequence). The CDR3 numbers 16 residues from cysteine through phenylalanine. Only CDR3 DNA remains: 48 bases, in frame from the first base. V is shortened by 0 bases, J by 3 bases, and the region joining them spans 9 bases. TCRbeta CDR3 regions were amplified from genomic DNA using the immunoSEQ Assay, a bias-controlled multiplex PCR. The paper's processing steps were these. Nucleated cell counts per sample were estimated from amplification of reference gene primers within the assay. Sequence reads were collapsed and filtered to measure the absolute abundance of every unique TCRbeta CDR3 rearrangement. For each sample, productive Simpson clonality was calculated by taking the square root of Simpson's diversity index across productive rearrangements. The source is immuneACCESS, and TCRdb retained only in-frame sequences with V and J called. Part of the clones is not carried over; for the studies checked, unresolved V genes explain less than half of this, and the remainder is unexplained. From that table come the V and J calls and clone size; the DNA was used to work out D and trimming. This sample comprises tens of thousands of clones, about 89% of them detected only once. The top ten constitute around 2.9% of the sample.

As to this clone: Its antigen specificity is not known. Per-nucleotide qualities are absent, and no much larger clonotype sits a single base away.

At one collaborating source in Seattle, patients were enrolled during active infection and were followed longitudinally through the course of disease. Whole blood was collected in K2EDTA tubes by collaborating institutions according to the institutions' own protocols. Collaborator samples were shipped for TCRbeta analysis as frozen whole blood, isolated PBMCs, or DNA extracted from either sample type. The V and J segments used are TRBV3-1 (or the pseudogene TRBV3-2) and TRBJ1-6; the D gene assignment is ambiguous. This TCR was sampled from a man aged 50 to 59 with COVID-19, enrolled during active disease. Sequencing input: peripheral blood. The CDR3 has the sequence CASSQDGQIYNSPLHF. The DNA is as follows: TGTGCCAGCAGCCAAGATGGGCAGATCTATAATTCACCCCTCCACTTT.